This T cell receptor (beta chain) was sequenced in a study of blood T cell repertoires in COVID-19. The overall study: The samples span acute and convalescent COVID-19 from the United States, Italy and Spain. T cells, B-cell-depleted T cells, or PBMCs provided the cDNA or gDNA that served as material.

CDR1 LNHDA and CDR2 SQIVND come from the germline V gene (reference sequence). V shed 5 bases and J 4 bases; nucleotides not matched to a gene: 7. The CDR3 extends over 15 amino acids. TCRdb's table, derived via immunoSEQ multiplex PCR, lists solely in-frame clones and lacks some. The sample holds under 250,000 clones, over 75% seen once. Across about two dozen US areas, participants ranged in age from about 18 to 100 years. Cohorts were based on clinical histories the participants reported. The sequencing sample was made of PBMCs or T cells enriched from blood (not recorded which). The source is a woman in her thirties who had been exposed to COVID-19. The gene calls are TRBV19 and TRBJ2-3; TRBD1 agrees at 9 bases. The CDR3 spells CASSPLGQGPDTQYF. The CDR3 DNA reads TGTGCCAGTAGTCCTCTGGGACAGGGACCAGATACGCAGTATTTT.